This T cell receptor (beta chain) is drawn from a study of blood T cells in healthy people across ages. This clonotype has a count of ten or more. Antigen: not known. Primed by a sample-barcoded 5' primer and a J-beta primer mix, a second PCR proceeded for roughly 6 to 12 cycles. The authors tagged each cDNA molecule using a template-switch adaptor with 12 random nucleotides. TCRdb re-called the 5' RACE reads with MiXCR, one entry per CDR3 protein. Of approximately 680,000 distinct CDR3 sequences listed, about 30% are singletons. V was clipped by 4 bases and J by 4 bases, with 13 bases between them. There are 13 residues in the CDR3. CDR1 is DFQATT and CDR2 is SNEGSKA in the germline V gene (reference sequence). Study results and caveats: When set beside aged donors, long-lived donors presented more naive CD4+ cells and higher diversity. Shifts in expanded clonotypes may have been confounded by donor CMV status, which was unknown.

The sequenced material came from blood. V gene TRBV20-1 combines with J gene TRBJ1-2; maybe TRBD1 (6 bases). The receptor's source is a woman at least 80 years old in good health. The CDR3 loop reads CSATQTGFYGYTF. The CDR3 DNA sequence: TGCAGTGCTACCCAGACAGGTTTCTATGGCTACACCTTC.